This T cell receptor beta chain derives from a study of cytomegalovirus exposure and HLA in healthy donors. This table comes from immunoSEQ multiplex PCR, and its TCRdb copy is limited to in-frame clones, with some not included. Of about 140,000 clones detected, roughly nine tenths appear once; the ten largest clones hold 0.6% to 0.85%. The CDR3 covers 15 residues. The J segment lost 1 base and the V segment lost 5 bases, leaving 5 bases of the junction unmatched. In germline, CDR1 is SEHNR, CDR2 FQNEAQ (reference sequence). The chain has TRBV7-9 and TRBJ2-3; 8 bases are a match to TRBD2. Sequenced material: PBMCs. The receptor was isolated from a man aged 18-30 years in good health and CMV-seronegative. The CDR3 nucleotides are TGTGCCAGCAGCCTACTTAGCGGGGGCACAGATACGCAGTATTTT. This gives the protein CASSLLSGGTDTQYF.